This is a list of T cell receptor beta chains from one sample in a study of T cell clonotyping in hematopoietic cell transplantation. Measured with immunoSEQ multiplex PCR; TCRdb has only the in-frame clones, and not every one. This table has about 16,000 clones, 60% to 85% appearing once. The material sequenced was peripheral blood mononuclear cells. The source is a woman aged 55-75 years in good health. Some clones in this sample may be carry-over from other donors' samples. Both conserved end residues are part of each CDR3. Each record gives: CDR3 DNA, CDR3 protein, V gene, CDR3 length, J gene, D gene. The D gene is left open where the match is weak.

CDR3 DNA: TGTGCCAGCAGTTTAGAATGGGCAGGGCCTGAAAAACTGTTTTTT
CDR3 protein: CASSLEWAGPEKLFF
V gene: TRBV27
CDR3 length: 15
J gene: TRBJ1-4
D gene: .

CDR3 DNA: TGTGCCAGCAGCTTAGCGTGGGGACAGGGCTACGAGCAGTACTTC
CDR3 protein: CASSLAWGQGYEQYF
V gene: TRBV7-6
CDR3 length: 15
J gene: TRBJ2-7
D gene: TRBD1

CDR3 DNA: TGTGCCAGCAGCTCTGAGGACGGTCGTGGCTACACCTTC
CDR3 protein: CASSSEDGRGYTF
V gene: TRBV7-3
CDR3 length: 13
J gene: TRBJ1-2
D gene: .

CDR3 DNA: TGTGCCAGCAGCTTAGCGGGGGGTTCCTACGAGCAGTACTTC
CDR3 protein: CASSLAGGSYEQYF
V gene: TRBV7-9
CDR3 length: 14
J gene: TRBJ2-7
D gene: .